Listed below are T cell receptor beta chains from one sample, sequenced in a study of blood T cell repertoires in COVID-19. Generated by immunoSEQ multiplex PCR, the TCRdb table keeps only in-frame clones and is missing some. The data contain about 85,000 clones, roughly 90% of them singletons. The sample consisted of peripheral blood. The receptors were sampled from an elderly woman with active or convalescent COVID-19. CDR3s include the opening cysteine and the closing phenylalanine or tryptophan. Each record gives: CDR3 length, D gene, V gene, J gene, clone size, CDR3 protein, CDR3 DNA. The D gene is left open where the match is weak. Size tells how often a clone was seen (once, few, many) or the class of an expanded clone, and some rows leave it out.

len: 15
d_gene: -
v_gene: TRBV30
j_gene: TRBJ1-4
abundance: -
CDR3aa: CAWSLTGGPNEKLFF
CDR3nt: TGTGCCTGGAGTTTAACGGGGGGACCTAATGAAAAACTGTTTTTT

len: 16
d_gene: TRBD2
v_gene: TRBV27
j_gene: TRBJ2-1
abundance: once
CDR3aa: CASSLLRGSADNEQFF
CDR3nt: TGTGCCAGCAGTTTATTGCGCGGGAGTGCGGACAATGAGCAGTTCTTC

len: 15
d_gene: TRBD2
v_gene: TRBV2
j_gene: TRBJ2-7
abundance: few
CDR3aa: CASSATSGRIYEQYF
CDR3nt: TGTGCCAGCAGTGCAACTAGCGGGAGAATCTACGAGCAGTACTTC

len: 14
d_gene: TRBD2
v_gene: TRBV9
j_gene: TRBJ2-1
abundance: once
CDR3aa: CASSGSGIYNEQFF
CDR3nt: TGTGCCAGCAGCGGTAGCGGGATATACAATGAGCAGTTCTTC

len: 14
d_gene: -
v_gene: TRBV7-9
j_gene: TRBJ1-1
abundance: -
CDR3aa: CASSPQLWDTEAFF
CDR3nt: TGTGCCAGCAGCCCACAGCTTTGGGACACTGAAGCTTTCTTT

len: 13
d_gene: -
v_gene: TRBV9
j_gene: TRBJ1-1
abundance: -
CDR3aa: CASSAGLNTEAFF
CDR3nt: TGTGCCAGCAGCGCAGGGCTGAACACTGAAGCTTTCTTT

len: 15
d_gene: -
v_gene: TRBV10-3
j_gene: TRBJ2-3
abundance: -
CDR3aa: CAISDPRGVTDTQYF
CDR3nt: TGTGCCATCAGTGACCCCCGGGGAGTCACAGATACGCAGTATTTT

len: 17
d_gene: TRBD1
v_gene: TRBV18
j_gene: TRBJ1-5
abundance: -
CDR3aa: CASSPAGGQGGNQPQHF
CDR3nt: TGTGCCAGCTCACCCGCAGGGGGACAGGGCGGCAATCAGCCCCAGCATTTT

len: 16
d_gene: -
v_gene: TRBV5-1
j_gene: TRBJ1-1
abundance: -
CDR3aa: CASSFFPGGANTEAFF
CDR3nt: TGCGCCAGCAGCTTCTTTCCAGGTGGGGCGAACACTGAAGCTTTCTTT

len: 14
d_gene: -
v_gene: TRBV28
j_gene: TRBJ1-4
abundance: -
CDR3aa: CASRTRGDNEKLFF
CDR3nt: TGTGCCAGCAGAACCCGGGGGGATAATGAAAAACTGTTTTTT

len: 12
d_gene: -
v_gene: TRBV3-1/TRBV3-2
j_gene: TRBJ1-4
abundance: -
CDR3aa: CASSNPDEKLFF
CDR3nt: TGTGCCAGCAGCAATCCGGATGAAAAACTGTTTTTT

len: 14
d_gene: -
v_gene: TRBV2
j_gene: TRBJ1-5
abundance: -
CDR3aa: CASRRENSNQPQHF
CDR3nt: TGTGCCAGCAGGAGGGAAAATAGCAATCAGCCCCAGCATTTT

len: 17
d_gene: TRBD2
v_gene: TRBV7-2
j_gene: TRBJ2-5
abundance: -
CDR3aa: CASSPQGTSGSQETQYF
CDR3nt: TGTGCCAGCAGCCCTCAAGGGACTAGCGGGTCCCAAGAGACCCAGTACTTC

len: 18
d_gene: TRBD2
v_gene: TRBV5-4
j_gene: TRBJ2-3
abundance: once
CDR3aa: CASSLPLGLAGSTDTQYF
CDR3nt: TGTGCCAGCAGCCTGCCCCTTGGACTAGCGGGCAGCACAGATACGCAGTATTTT

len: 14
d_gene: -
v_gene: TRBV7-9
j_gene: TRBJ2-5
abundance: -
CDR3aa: CASARDIRGETQYF
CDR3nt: TGTGCCAGCGCGAGGGACATAAGGGGGGAGACCCAGTACTTC

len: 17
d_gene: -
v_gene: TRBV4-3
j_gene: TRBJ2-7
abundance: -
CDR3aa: CASSQDFGRDSVNEQYF
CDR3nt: TGCGCCAGCAGCCAAGATTTTGGAAGAGACAGCGTCAACGAGCAGTACTTC

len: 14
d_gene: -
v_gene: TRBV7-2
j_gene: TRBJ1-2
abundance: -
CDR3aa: CASSLRGTYYGYTF
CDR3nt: TGTGCCAGCAGCTTACGGGGGACTTACTATGGCTACACCTTC

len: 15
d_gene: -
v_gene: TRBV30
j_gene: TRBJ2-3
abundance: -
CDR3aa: CAWSVQGFSTDTQYF
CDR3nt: TGTGCCTGGAGTGTACAGGGCTTCTCCACAGATACGCAGTATTTT

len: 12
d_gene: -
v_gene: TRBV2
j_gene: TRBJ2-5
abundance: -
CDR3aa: CASSQYQETQYF
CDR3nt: TGTGCCAGCAGTCAGTACCAAGAGACCCAGTACTTC

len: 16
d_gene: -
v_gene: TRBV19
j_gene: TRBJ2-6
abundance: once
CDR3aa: CAILQSHLSGANVLTF
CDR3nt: TGTGCCATTCTCCAATCACACCTCTCTGGGGCCAACGTCCTGACTTTC

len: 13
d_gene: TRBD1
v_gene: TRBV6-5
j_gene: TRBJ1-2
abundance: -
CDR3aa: CATERDRGYGYTF
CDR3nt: TGTGCCACAGAACGGGACAGGGGCTATGGCTACACCTTC

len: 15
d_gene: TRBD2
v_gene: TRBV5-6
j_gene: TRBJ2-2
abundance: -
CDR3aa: CASRPTSGIGGELFF
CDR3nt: TGTGCCAGCAGACCGACTAGCGGGATTGGCGGGGAGCTGTTTTTT

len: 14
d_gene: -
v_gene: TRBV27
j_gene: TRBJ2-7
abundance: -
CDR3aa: CASRGRQASYEQYF
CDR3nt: TGTGCCAGCAGGGGTAGGCAGGCCTCCTACGAGCAGTACTTC

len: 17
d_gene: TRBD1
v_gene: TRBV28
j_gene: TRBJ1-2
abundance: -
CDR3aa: CASIGGGIGSSNYGYTF
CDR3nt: TGTGCCAGCATTGGAGGGGGCATTGGCTCGTCTAACTATGGCTACACCTTC

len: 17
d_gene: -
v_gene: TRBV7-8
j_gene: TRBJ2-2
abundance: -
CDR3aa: CASSKGGNRANTGELFF
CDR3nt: TGTGCCAGCAGCAAAGGGGGAAACAGGGCAAACACCGGGGAGCTGTTTTTT

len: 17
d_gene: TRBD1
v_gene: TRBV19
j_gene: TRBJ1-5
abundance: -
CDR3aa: CASSVTGRRAGNQPQHF
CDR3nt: TGTGCCAGTAGTGTGACAGGGAGAAGGGCTGGGAATCAGCCCCAGCATTTT

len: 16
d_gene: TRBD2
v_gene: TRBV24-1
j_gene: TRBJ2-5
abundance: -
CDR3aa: CATSDPGGLAAETQYF
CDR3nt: TGTGCCACCAGTGATCCCGGGGGACTAGCAGCGGAGACCCAGTACTTC

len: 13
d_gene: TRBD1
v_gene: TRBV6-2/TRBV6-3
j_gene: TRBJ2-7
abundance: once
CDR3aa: CASSTQGTKEQYF
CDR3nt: TGTGCCAGCAGTACACAGGGGACGAAGGAGCAGTACTTC

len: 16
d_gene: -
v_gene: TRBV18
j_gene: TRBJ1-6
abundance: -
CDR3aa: CASSHDPGRGLSPLHF
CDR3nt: TGTGCCAGCTCACATGACCCGGGCCGCGGGCTTTCACCCCTCCACTTT

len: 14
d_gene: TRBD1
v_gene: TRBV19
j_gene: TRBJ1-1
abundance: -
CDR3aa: CASSLIDRDTEAFF
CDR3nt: TGTGCCAGTAGTTTGATCGACAGGGACACTGAAGCTTTCTTT

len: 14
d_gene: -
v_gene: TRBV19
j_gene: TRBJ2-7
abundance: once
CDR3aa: CASSISPTVDEQYF
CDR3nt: TGTGCCAGTAGTATAAGCCCCACCGTGGACGAGCAGTACTTC

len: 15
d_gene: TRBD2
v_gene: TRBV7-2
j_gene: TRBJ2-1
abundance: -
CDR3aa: CASSLAGGPRDEQFF
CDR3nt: TGTGCCAGCAGCTTAGCGGGAGGGCCACGGGATGAGCAGTTCTTC

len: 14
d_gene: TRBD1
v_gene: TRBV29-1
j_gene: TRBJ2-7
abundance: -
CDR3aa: CSAGNRGSTYEQYF
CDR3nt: TGCAGCGCTGGCAACAGGGGATCCACCTACGAGCAGTACTTC

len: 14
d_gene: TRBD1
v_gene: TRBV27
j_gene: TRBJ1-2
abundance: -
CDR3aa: CASRPNGQGYGYTF
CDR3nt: TGTGCCAGCAGACCAAACGGACAGGGTTACGGCTACACCTTC

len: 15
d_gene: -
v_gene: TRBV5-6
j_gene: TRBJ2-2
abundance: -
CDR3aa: CASSLRGRWTGELFF
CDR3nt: TGTGCCAGCAGCTTACGGGGGAGGTGGACCGGGGAGCTGTTTTTT

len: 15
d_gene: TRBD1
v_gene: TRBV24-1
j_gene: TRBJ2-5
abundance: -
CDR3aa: CATSDPGTGRETQYF
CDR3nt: TGTGCCACCAGTGATCCTGGGACAGGGCGAGAGACCCAGTACTTC

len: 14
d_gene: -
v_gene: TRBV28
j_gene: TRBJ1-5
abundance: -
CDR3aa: CASSLSVAGQPQHF
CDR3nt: TGTGCCAGCAGTTTATCCGTGGCGGGTCAGCCCCAGCATTTT

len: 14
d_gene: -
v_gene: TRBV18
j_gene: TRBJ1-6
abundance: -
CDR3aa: CASSPGDKGSPLHF
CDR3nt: TGTGCCAGCTCACCAGGGGACAAAGGTTCACCCCTCCACTTT

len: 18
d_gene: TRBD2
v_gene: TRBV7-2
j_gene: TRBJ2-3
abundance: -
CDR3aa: CASSFPAGGLARADTQYF
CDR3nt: TGTGCCAGCAGCTTTCCCGCTGGGGGACTAGCGAGGGCAGATACGCAGTATTTT

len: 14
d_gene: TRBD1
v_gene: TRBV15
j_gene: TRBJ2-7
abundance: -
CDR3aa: CATRPDRGAYEQYF
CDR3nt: TGTGCCACCAGACCGGACAGGGGGGCCTACGAGCAGTACTTC

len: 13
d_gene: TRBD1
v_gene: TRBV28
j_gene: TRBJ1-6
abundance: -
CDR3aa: CASRGTGYSPLHF
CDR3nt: TGTGCCAGCAGAGGGACAGGGTATTCACCCCTCCACTTT

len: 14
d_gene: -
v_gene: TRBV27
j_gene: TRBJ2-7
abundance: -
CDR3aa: CASSLNRGSYEQYF
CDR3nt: TGTGCCAGCAGTTTAAATCGGGGCTCCTACGAGCAGTACTTC

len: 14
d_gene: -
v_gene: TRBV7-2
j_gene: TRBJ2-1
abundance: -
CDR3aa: CASSFYENDNEQFF
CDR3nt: TGTGCCAGCAGCTTCTATGAAAATGACAATGAGCAGTTCTTC

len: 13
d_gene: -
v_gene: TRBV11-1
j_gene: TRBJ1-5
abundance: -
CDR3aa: CASSSRGDQPQHF
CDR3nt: TGTGCCAGCAGCTCCCGGGGTGATCAGCCCCAGCATTTT

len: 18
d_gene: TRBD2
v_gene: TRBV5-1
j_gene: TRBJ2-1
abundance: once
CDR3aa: CASSPDTTRLAVYNEQFF
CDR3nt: TGCGCCAGCAGCCCCGACACAACACGACTAGCGGTCTACAATGAGCAGTTCTTC

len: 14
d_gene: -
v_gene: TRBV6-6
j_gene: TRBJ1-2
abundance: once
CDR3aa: CASRGPGVSYGYTF
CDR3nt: TGTGCCAGCAGGGGACCAGGGGTTAGCTATGGCTACACCTTC

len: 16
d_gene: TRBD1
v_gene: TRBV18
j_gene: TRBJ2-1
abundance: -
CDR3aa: CASSPQPGQGAREQFF
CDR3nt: TGTGCCAGCTCACCCCAACCGGGACAGGGGGCGAGGGAGCAGTTCTTC

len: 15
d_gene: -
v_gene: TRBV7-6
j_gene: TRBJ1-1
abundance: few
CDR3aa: CASSLALQGVAEAFF
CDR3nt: TGTGCCAGCAGCTTAGCGCTACAGGGAGTCGCTGAAGCTTTCTTT

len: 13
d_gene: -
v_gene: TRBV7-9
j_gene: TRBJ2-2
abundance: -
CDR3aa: CASTLGGTGELFF
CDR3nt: TGTGCCAGTACCCTGGGGGGCACCGGGGAGCTGTTTTTT